The 10 T cell receptor beta chains listed next were all sequenced from one sample in a study of T cell responses to AZD1222 COVID-19 vaccine. The repertoire was sequenced with immunoSEQ multiplex PCR; TCRdb's copy has only in-frame clones and lacks some. The top ten hold around 6.6% of the sample, which has approximately 60,000 clones, less than 90% seen once. This sample comprised peripheral blood, obtained on day 0 of AZD1222 vaccination. The receptors were gathered from an adult in good health.

This clone has only a few counts. This sequence joins TRBV6-5 and TRBJ2-1; D is possibly TRBD1 (5 bases). The ends were cut back, 2 bases at V and 3 bases at J, with 8 bases in the middle. CDR3 length: 14 amino acids. Germline V gene data show CDR1 as MNHEY and CDR2 as SVGAGI. The CDR3 protein is CASSYGAIYNEQFF. CDR3 sequence (DNA): TGTGCCAGCAGTTACGGGGCAATCTACAATGAGCAGTTCTTC.

The rearrangement joins TRBV6-5 to TRBJ2-7; TRBD1 agrees at 9 bases. J gave up 1 base and V 5 bases, and 6 bases lay outside the gene matches. Germline V CDR1 and CDR2: MNHEY, SVGAGI. The CDR3 is made up of 15 amino acids. The CDR3 reads CASSRGTGTSYEQYF. Here the CDR3 DNA reads TGTGCCAGCAGTCGCGGGACAGGGACTTCCTACGAGCAGTACTTC.

This clone was observed a single time. The V and J genes are TRBV6-5 and TRBJ2-2, with D possibly matching TRBD1 (6 bases). The length of the CDR3 is 15 residues. V was trimmed by 6 bases and J by 2 bases, leaving 13 bases between them. The germline V gene has CDR1 MNHEY and CDR2 SVGAGI. The CDR3 loop reads CASRPTGTNTGELFF. The CDR3 coding sequence is TGTGCCAGCAGACCCACCGGGACAAACACCGGGGAGCTGTTTTTT.

The V call is TRBV6-4, the J call TRBJ2-3, with TRBD2 matching over 12 bases. The CDR3 totals 16 residues. CDR1 MRHNA and CDR2 SNTAGT come from the germline V gene. V trimming: 8 bases; J trimming: 4 bases; junction bases outside the gene matches: 10. The CDR3 protein is CASAPLAGGVADTQYF. The CDR3 region has the DNA TGTGCCAGCGCCCCACTAGCGGGGGGAGTGGCAGATACGCAGTATTTT.

V gene TRBV11-2 combines with J gene TRBJ2-7, with D hard to call. Trimming removed 2 bases from V and 0 bases from J, with 8 bases in between. CDR1 is SGHAT, CDR2 FQNNGV, per germline. CDR3 length: 14 amino acids. The CDR3 DNA reads as TGTGCCAGCAGCTTAAGGGCCAGCTCCTACGAGCAGTACTTC. Translating it yields CASSLRASSYEQYF.

The V and J genes are TRBV5-1 and TRBJ1-5; no reliable D call. V was pared by 2 bases and J by 6 bases, with 15 bases between. The V gene's germline CDR1 is SGHRS and CDR2 YFSETQ. This CDR3 is built from 15 residues. CDR3 sequence: CASSFTTGVGQPQHF. As DNA, the CDR3 is TGCGCCAGCAGCTTTACAACCGGGGTTGGTCAGCCCCAGCATTTT.

This chain connects TRBV7-2 to TRBJ1-1; D not certain. The V end was cut by 4 bases, the J end by 8 bases, with 8 bases between. The germline V gene encodes CDR1 SGHTA and CDR2 FQGNSA. This CDR3 comprises 11 residues. The CDR3 here is CASSSQFEAFF. CDR3 DNA sequence: TGTGCCAGCAGCTCCCAATTCGAAGCTTTCTTT.

The chain uses TRBV2 and TRBJ2-2; 10 bases are shared with TRBD1. The CDR3 totals 15 residues. V lost 6 bases, J lost 3 bases, and 4 bases stayed unmatched. Germline assignment: CDR1 SNHLY and CDR2 FYNNEI. The CDR3 protein is CASSATGGYTGELFF. DNA for the CDR3: TGTGCCAGCAGCGCGACAGGGGGCTACACCGGGGAGCTGTTTTTT.

This chain joins TRBV5-1 and TRBJ2-5; D may be TRBD1 (6 bases). The CDR3 has 14 amino acids. V gave up 4 bases and J gave up 1 base, with 11 bases separating them. Germline values: CDR1 SGHRS, CDR2 YFSETQ. The CDR3 loop is CASSPMTGQETQYF. The DNA for the CDR3 is TGCGCCAGCAGCCCGATGACAGGCCAAGAGACCCAGTACTTC. Combining the CDR3 with reference TRBV5-1 and TRBJ2-5 gives the whole variable domain KAGVTQTPRYLIKTRGQQVTLSCSPISGHRSVSWYQQTPGQGLQFLFEYFSETQRNKGNFPGRFSGRQFSNSRSEMNVSTLELGDSALYLCASSPMTGQETQYFGPGTRLLVL.

V gene TRBV9 combines with J gene TRBJ1-1; 11 nucleotides line up with TRBD1. The CDR3 covers 16 residues. The V gene's germline CDR1 is SGDLS and CDR2 YYNGEE. With 0 bases clipped from V and 6 bases from J, the junction kept 7 bases outside the gene matches. The CDR3, as DNA: TGTGCCAGCAGCGTAGGGACAGGGGGCGATTCGCCTGAAGCTTTCTTT. Residues: CASSVGTGGDSPEAFF.